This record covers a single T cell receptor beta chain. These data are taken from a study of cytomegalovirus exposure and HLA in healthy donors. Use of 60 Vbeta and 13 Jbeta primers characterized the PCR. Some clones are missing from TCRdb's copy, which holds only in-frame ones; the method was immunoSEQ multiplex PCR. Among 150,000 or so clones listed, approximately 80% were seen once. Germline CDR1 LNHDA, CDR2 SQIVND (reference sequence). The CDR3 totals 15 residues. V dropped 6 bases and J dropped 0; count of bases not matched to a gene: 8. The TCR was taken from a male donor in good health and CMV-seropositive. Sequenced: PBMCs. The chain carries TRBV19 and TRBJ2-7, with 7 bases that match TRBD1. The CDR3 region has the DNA TGTGCCAGTAGCCCTCGGACAGGAGCCTCCTACGAGCAGTACTTC. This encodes CASSPRTGASYEQYF.